The 27 T cell receptor beta chains in this list originate from one sample, sequenced in a study of beta chain features in type 1 diabetes. What was sequenced were expressed TCRB transcripts, since all of the isolated RNA had been reverse transcribed. Repertoires were generated with immunoSEQ multiplex PCR, while TCRdb's copy carries only in-frame clones and drops some. The repertoire holds about 130,000 clones, 7% to 10% seen once, with roughly 0.74% in the top ten. The material sequenced was central memory CD4+ T cells from blood. The receptors shown here come from a man younger than 35 in good health.

J is TRBJ2-5 and V is TRBV7-8; D unresolved. CDR3 length equals 11 residues. V was trimmed by 4 bases and J by 5 bases, leaving 5 bases between them. Germline CDR1 and CDR2: SGHVS and FQNEAQ. CDR3 DNA sequence: TGTGCCAGCAGCTCCCGGGAGACCCAGTACTTC. The encoded protein is CASSSRETQYF.

The J gene is TRBJ2-1, the V gene TRBV5-1; 11 bases align to TRBD1. From germline, CDR1 is SGHRS and CDR2 YFSETQ. Germline trimming cut 4 bases from V and 8 bases from J; bases unmatched to any gene: 8. This CDR3 has 15 amino acids. For the CDR3, the DNA is TGCGCCAGCAGCGCTGGACAGGGGGCGCGGGATGAGCAGTTCTTC. It codes for CASSAGQGARDEQFF. Using reference TRBV5-1 and TRBJ2-1 for the parts outside the CDR3, the full variable domain is KAGVTQTPRYLIKTRGQQVTLSCSPISGHRSVSWYQQTPGQGLQFLFEYFSETQRNKGNFPGRFSGRQFSNSRSEMNVSTLELGDSALYLCASSAGQGARDEQFFGPGTRLTVL.

This clone was counted only a few times. The V and J genes are TRBV6-6 and TRBJ1-2, with D possibly being TRBD1 (5 bases). Trimming removed 6 bases from V and 4 bases from J, with 12 bases in between. The CDR3 totals 13 residues. From germline, CDR1 is MNHNY and CDR2 SVGAGI (reference sequence). In nucleotides, the CDR3 is TGTGCCAGCAGACAAACAGGTCGCTATGGCTACACCTTC. Encoded protein: CASRQTGRYGYTF.

This clone was seen a handful of times. This chain links TRBV4-1 with TRBJ2-7; 9 nucleotides align to TRBD2. This CDR3 contains 16 residues. Germline assignment: CDR1 MGHRA and CDR2 YSYEKL. Losses at the gene ends were 1 base for V and 6 bases for J; bases not matched to a gene: 10. The CDR3 here is CASSQASAGGPFEQYF. Written as DNA, the CDR3 is TGCGCCAGCAGCCAAGCTTCGGCGGGGGGGCCATTCGAGCAGTACTTC.

The chain carries TRBV4-2 and TRBJ1-1; the match to TRBD1 covers 12 bases. The ends lost 4 bases at V and 5 bases at J; junction bases unmatched: 11. Germline CDR1 reads LGHNA; CDR2 reads YNFKEQ. The CDR3 runs 17 residues. Here the CDR3 DNA reads TGTGCCAGCAGCCTACGCCCGGGGACAGGGGGCAGGACTGAAGCTTTCTTT. Residues: CASSLRPGTGGRTEAFF.

This clone was seen only a few times. The CDR3 ends on some other residue instead of the conserved phenylalanine or tryptophan, so this is likely a read error. The DNA is left out, because the CDR3 cannot be placed on it with certainty; the CDR3 is given as TCRdb lists it. This chain joins TRBV10-3 and TRBJ1-2; the DNA was not compared with TRBD1, the D call given in the table. Germline V gene data show CDR1 as ENHRY and CDR2 as SYGVKD. Termini included, the CDR3 measures 13 amino acids. The CDR3 here is CAISAGWRSQSLV.

As for this clone: Other nucleotide sequences from this sample produce the same CDR3. V is TRBV7-2 and J is TRBJ2-3; TRBD2 matches at 7 bases. Per the germline V gene, CDR1 is SGHTA and CDR2 is FQGNSA. The length of the CDR3 is 15 residues. The ends lost 4 bases at V and 0 bases at J; junction bases unmatched: 4. This CDR3 reads CASSWRGFSTDTQYF. The DNA for the CDR3 is TGTGCCAGCAGCTGGCGGGGGTTTAGCACAGATACGCAGTATTTT.

This clone was observed a handful of times. The chain couples TRBV29-1 to TRBJ2-7; 9 bases agree with TRBD1. J lost 4 bases, V lost 4 bases, and 5 bases had no gene match. Germline values: CDR1 SQVTM, CDR2 ANQGSEA. CDR3 size: 13 residues. The CDR3 here is CSVGTGERYEQYF. CDR3 in DNA: TGCAGCGTTGGGACAGGGGAAAGGTACGAGCAGTACTTC.

The chain recombines TRBV5-6 with TRBJ1-2; unclear D gene. CDR1 is SGHDT, CDR2 YYEEEE, per germline. The CDR3 has 13 amino acids. Trimming removed 1 base from V and 3 bases from J, with 7 bases in between. CDR3 sequence reads: CASSLTVDYGYTF. In DNA form, the CDR3 reads TGTGCCAGCAGCTTGACAGTTGACTATGGCTACACCTTC.

This clone was counted only a few times. The rearrangement joins TRBV11-2 to TRBJ2-7, with 8 bases matching TRBD2. J gave up 6 bases and V 3 bases, and 7 bases lay outside the gene matches. In germline, CDR1 is SGHAT, CDR2 FQNNGV. This CDR3 has 14 amino acids. The CDR3 loop is CASSLGLVIGEQYF. In DNA, the CDR3 is TGTGCCAGCAGCTTGGGACTAGTTATCGGCGAGCAGTACTTC.

A few counts support this clone. This chain links TRBV4-2 with TRBJ1-2; 7 bases match TRBD1. CDR3 length: 18 residues. Trimming cost V 0 bases and J 1 base; bases outside gene matches: 11. Germline V gene lookup returns CDR1 LGHNA and CDR2 YNFKEQ. The DNA of the CDR3 is TGTGCCAGCAGCCAAGAAGCACACGGGACAGTAATTAACTATGGCTACACCTTC. The encoded protein is CASSQEAHGTVINYGYTF.

The V and J genes are TRBV6-4 and TRBJ2-5; the match to TRBD2 covers 7 bases. J lost 2 bases, V lost 2 bases, and 17 bases had no gene match. CDR1 and CDR2 from the germline V gene are MRHNA and SNTAGT. The CDR3 contains 19 residues. DNA for the CDR3: TGTGCCAGCAGTGACAGGCCGGATGTGGGGGGGTGGGGGCAAGAGACCCAGTACTTC. Translated: CASSDRPDVGGWGQETQYF.

The rearrangement joins TRBV21-1 to TRBJ1-4; the D call in the table, TRBD1, was not verified against the DNA. TRBV21-1 is labeled a pseudogene. CDR3 size: 15 residues. This CDR3 reads CASSKSGDRVEKLFF. As DNA, the CDR3 is TGTGCCAGCAGCAAAAGTGGGGACAGGGTTGAAAAACTGTTTTTT.

The sample holds many counts of this clone. The chain couples TRBV11-2 to TRBJ2-5, with D tentatively TRBD2 (5 bases). The germline CDR1 and CDR2 sequences are SGHAT and FQNNGV. The CDR3 contains 12 residues. V lost 3 bases to trimming and J lost 5 bases, with 7 bases between them. The CDR3 loop is CASSFGGETQYF. The CDR3 DNA is TGTGCCAGCAGCTTTGGCGGGGAGACCCAGTACTTC.

This clone has a handful of counts. At the DNA level, this CDR3 is encoded by other sequences in the same sample as well. V and J are TRBV5-1 and TRBJ1-6; 8 nucleotides line up with TRBD1. The germline V gene encodes CDR1 SGHRS and CDR2 YFSETQ. The CDR3 runs to 14 residues. V lost 3 bases, J lost 8 bases, and 4 bases stayed unmatched. The CDR3 DNA reads TGCGCCAGCAGCTCCGGACAGGGCGATTCACCCCTCCACTTT. This encodes CASSSGQGDSPLHF. Drawing the rest from reference TRBV5-1 and TRBJ1-6, the complete variable domain is KAGVTQTPRYLIKTRGQQVTLSCSPISGHRSVSWYQQTPGQGLQFLFEYFSETQRNKGNFPGRFSGRQFSNSRSEMNVSTLELGDSALYLCASSSGQGDSPLHFGNGTRLTVT.

J is TRBJ2-5 and V is TRBV7-8; 14 bases align to TRBD2. Germline trimming cut 5 bases from V and 4 bases from J; bases unmatched to any gene: 6. Germline V gene data show CDR1 as SGHVS and CDR2 as FQNEAQ. This CDR3 contains 16 residues. CDR3 loop: CASSGGLAGVLETQYF. CDR3 nucleotides: TGTGCCAGCAGCGGGGGACTAGCGGGGGTCCTAGAGACCCAGTACTTC.

This clone was counted only a few times. The gene calls are TRBV19 and TRBJ2-7, with 9 bases fitting TRBD2. This CDR3 is 14 amino acids long. V lost 3 bases to trimming and J lost 5 bases; unmatched junction nucleotides: 5. Germline lookup yields CDR1 LNHDA and CDR2 SQIVND (reference sequence). The CDR3 coding sequence is TGTGCCAGTAGTATGGGCGGACTAGCGAACGAGCAGTACTTC. Translation: CASSMGGLANEQYF.

The chain joins TRBV5-1 to TRBJ2-6, with 8 nucleotides matching TRBD1. V shed 4 bases, J shed 4 bases, and the junction held 4 bases outside the gene matches. Germline loops: CDR1 SGHRS, CDR2 YFSETQ. This CDR3 spans 15 amino acids. CDR3 protein: CASSVYRGGANVLTF. The CDR3, as DNA: TGCGCCAGCAGCGTCTACAGGGGGGGGGCCAACGTCCTGACTTTC. The full variable domain, with the rest looked up from reference TRBV5-1 and TRBJ2-6, is KAGVTQTPRYLIKTRGQQVTLSCSPISGHRSVSWYQQTPGQGLQFLFEYFSETQRNKGNFPGRFSGRQFSNSRSEMNVSTLELGDSALYLCASSVYRGGANVLTFGAGSRLTVL.

The V and J genes are TRBV5-5 and TRBJ1-6; D is undetermined. V lost 4 bases and J 7 bases, leaving 9 bases between the germline ends. CDR3 length: 13 residues. The germline CDR1 and CDR2 sequences are SGHKS and YYEKEE (reference sequence). The CDR3 DNA reads TGTGCCAGCAGCGCGGCCACGAATTCACCCCTCCACTTT. Translated: CASSAATNSPLHF. Full variable domain (missing parts from reference TRBV5-5 and TRBJ1-6): DAGVTQSPTHLIKTRGQQVTLRCSPISGHKSVSWYQQVLGQGPQFIFQYYEKEERGRGNFPDRFSARQFPNYSSELNVNALLLGDSALYLCASSAATNSPLHFGNGTRLTVT.

J is TRBJ2-5 and V is TRBV18; D is perhaps TRBD1 (6 bases). The CDR3 totals 14 residues. The V gene lost 3 bases and the J gene lost 5 bases, with 13 bases spanning the gap. Looked up from germline, CDR1 is KGHSH and CDR2 is LQKENI. CDR3 protein: CASSPPTGLETQYF. Written as DNA, the CDR3 is TGTGCCAGCTCACCGCCAACAGGGCTGGAGACCCAGTACTTC.

V is TRBV28 and J is TRBJ1-5, with D maybe TRBD1 (5 bases). This CDR3 region has 14 residues. Per the germline V gene, CDR1 is MDHEN and CDR2 is SYDVKM. V lost 6 bases and J lost 2, with 11 bases in between. CDR3 sequence reads: CASSVGGGNQPQHF. DNA for the CDR3: TGTGCCAGCAGCGTCGGGGGGGGCAATCAGCCCCAGCATTTT.

The chain couples TRBV5-1 to TRBJ2-5; D perhaps matches TRBD2 (6 bases). The length of the CDR3 is 14 residues. Germline V gene data show CDR1 as SGHRS and CDR2 as YFSETQ. The V end was cut by 4 bases, the J end by 5 bases, with 15 bases between. CDR3 coding DNA: TGCGCCAGCAGCGAAGCGGGCATCGGGGAGACCCAGTACTTC. This sequence encodes CASSEAGIGETQYF. The full variable domain, its missing parts supplied by reference TRBV5-1 and TRBJ2-5, is KAGVTQTPRYLIKTRGQQVTLSCSPISGHRSVSWYQQTPGQGLQFLFEYFSETQRNKGNFPGRFSGRQFSNSRSEMNVSTLELGDSALYLCASSEAGIGETQYFGPGTRLLVL.

This clone was found a few times. Other DNA sequences within the sample encode an identical CDR3. The chain has TRBV5-4 and TRBJ2-1; TRBD2 matches 11 bases. Trimming cost V 0 bases and J 8 bases; bases outside gene matches: 10. There are 17 residues in the CDR3. The germline V gene has CDR1 SGHNT and CDR2 YYREEE (reference sequence). The CDR3 sequence is CASSLGLAGGAGDEQFF. CDR3 DNA sequence: TGTGCCAGCAGCTTGGGGCTAGCGGGGGGCGCGGGCGATGAGCAGTTCTTC.

Ten or more counts support this clone. The chain is built from TRBV30 and TRBJ2-1; a possible D gene is TRBD1 (6 bases). This CDR3 has 12 residues. Germline lookup yields CDR1 GTSNPN and CDR2 SVGIG (reference sequence). Trimming shortened V by 4 bases and J by 10 bases, and 14 bases separated the two germline ends. For the CDR3, the DNA is TGTGCCTGGAATCCAGCAACAGGGGAGCAGTTCTTC. Translated, it gives CAWNPATGEQFF. Together with reference TRBV30 and TRBJ2-1, the CDR3 gives the full variable domain: SQTIHQWPATLVQPVGSPLSLECTVEGTSNPNLYWYRQAAGRGLQLLFYSVGIGQISSEVPQNLSASRPQDRQFILSSKKLLLSDSGFYLCAWNPATGEQFFGPGTRLTVL.

This clone was counted a few times. The chain recombines TRBV30 with TRBJ2-5; 8 nucleotides match TRBD2. From germline, CDR1 is GTSNPN and CDR2 SVGIG (reference sequence). The V and J ends lost 5 bases and 4 bases, in that order; junction bases with no gene match: 9. The CDR3 loop spans 14 amino acids. CDR3 in DNA: TGTGCCTGGGGACATGGACTAGCATCAGAGACCCAGTACTTC. Amino acids: CAWGHGLASETQYF.

The J gene is TRBJ2-5, the V gene TRBV6-5, with TRBD1 matching 10 bases. The DNA end favors TRBJ2-7, so the J call may be wrong. There are 13 residues in the CDR3. Germline V gives CDR1 MNHEY, CDR2 SVGAGI. This CDR3 reads CASKSGTGAEQYF. CDR3 bases: TGTGCCAGCAAATCCGGGACAGGGGCCGAGCAGTACTTC.

In this sample, this clone turned up a few times. The chain uses TRBV30 and TRBJ1-1; D perhaps matches TRBD1 (5 bases). This CDR3 is built from 13 residues. V gave up 4 bases and J gave up 5 bases, with 14 bases separating them. The germline gives CDR1 GTSNPN, CDR2 SVGIG (reference sequence). CDR3 residues: CAWKAGEKTEAFF. The CDR3 nucleotides read TGTGCCTGGAAAGCGGGGGAAAAGACTGAAGCTTTCTTT.